What follows are 14 T cell receptor beta chains derived from one specimen sequenced in a study of T cell repertoires in cytomegalovirus infection. TCRdb analysed the reads with MiXCR anew, one entry per CDR3 protein. The sample has about 500,000 distinct CDR3 sequences; around 35% are singletons. For these receptors, no antigen is known. The input for sequencing was cultured PBMCs, taken from culture after CMV antigen stimulation. These receptors came from a human donor in good health (CMV status not recorded). Some clones in this sample may be carry-over from other donors' samples.

This chain joins TRBV5-5 and TRBJ2-3; D not resolved. The CDR3 consists of 16 residues. V gave up 0 bases and J gave up 0 bases, with 11 bases separating them. Germline-derived CDR1 and CDR2 are SGHKS and YYEKEE (reference sequence). The CDR3 nucleotides are TGTGCCAGCAGCTTGGCCCGGCAAACAAGCACAGATACGCAGTATTTT. It specifies CASSLARQTSTDTQYF.

A few counts support this clonotype. The genes are TRBV7-2 and TRBJ2-5, with D possibly being TRBD2 (5 bases). V lost 1 base, J lost 3 bases, and 18 bases lay in between. Per the germline V gene, CDR1 is SGHTA and CDR2 is FQGNSA. There are 17 residues in the CDR3. This CDR3 reads CASSLGSPGTDKETQYF. For the CDR3, the DNA is TGTGCCAGCAGCTTAGGTTCCCCGGGAACAGACAAAGAGACCCAGTACTTC.

V is TRBV7-2 and J is TRBJ2-1, with 7 bases identical to TRBD2. The CDR3 spans 15 residues. Germline lookup yields CDR1 SGHTA and CDR2 FQGNSA. V shed 7 bases, J shed 5 bases, and the junction held 11 bases outside the gene matches. DNA for the CDR3: TGTGCCAGCACTCCAAGGGCTAGCGGTCACAATGAGCAGTTCTTC. Translating gives CASTPRASGHNEQFF.

This clonotype was seen only a few times. V is TRBV4-1 and J is TRBJ1-2, with D perhaps matching TRBD1 (6 bases). The V gene's germline CDR1 is MGHRA and CDR2 YSYEKL. V lost 0 bases, J lost 4 bases, and 18 bases lay in between. CDR3 length: 17 amino acids. The CDR3 reads CASSQETGQVLRYGYTF. CDR3 coding DNA: TGCGCCAGCAGCCAAGAAACAGGGCAGGTTCTGCGCTATGGCTACACCTTC.

The chain couples TRBV7-1 to TRBJ1-3, with D unresolved. TRBV7-1 carries the ORF label, with uncertain function. Trimming pared 5 bases from V and 0 bases from J, leaving 23 bases between. This CDR3 region has 19 residues. Here the CDR3 DNA reads TGTGCCAGCAGCCCACCCGGGAGGCAGCGAAGCCGCTCTGGAAACACCATATATTTT. Translation: CASSPPGRQRSRSGNTIYF.

This clonotype was counted a single time. CDR3 residues: CASSEIITDTQYF. The CDR3 coding sequence is TGCGCCAGCAGCGAGATAATCACAGATACGCAGTATTTT. The rearrangement links TRBV5-1 to TRBJ2-3, with D hard to call. V was shortened by 4 bases and J by 2 bases, with 8 bases between the two germline ends. Germline CDR1 and CDR2: SGHRS and YFSETQ. The CDR3 totals 13 residues.

Only a few counts were recorded for this clonotype. The chain recombines TRBV4-1 with TRBJ1-5; D is possibly TRBD1 (6 bases). V dropped 4 bases and J dropped 0 bases, with 16 bases sitting between them. This CDR3 region has 17 residues. Germline V gives CDR1 MGHRA, CDR2 YSYEKL. Written as DNA, the CDR3 is TGCGCCAGCAGCCTTCAAGGGGACAAGGTTAGCAATCAGCCCCAGCATTTT. This translates into CASSLQGDKVSNQPQHF.

The gene calls are TRBV19 and TRBJ1-5, with D hard to call. From germline, CDR1 is LNHDA and CDR2 SQIVND (reference sequence). The CDR3 sequence is 17 residues long. V was cut by 7 bases and J by 0 bases, with 19 bases left in between. CDR3: CASTPTGSAYSNQPQHF. As DNA, the CDR3 is TGTGCCAGTACCCCCACGGGCAGCGCCTATAGCAATCAGCCCCAGCATTTT.

The chain carries TRBV20-1 and TRBJ2-5; maybe TRBD1 (6 bases). Trimming took 0 bases from V and 1 from J, leaving 12 bases between them. This CDR3 has 15 amino acids. Germline assignment: CDR1 DFQATT and CDR2 SNEGSKA (reference sequence). CDR3 nucleotide sequence: TGCAGTGCTAGAGAGGTGGGACACCTCCAAGAGACCCAGTACTTC. As protein: CSAREVGHLQETQYF.

This clonotype has ten or more counts. The chain couples TRBV7-2 to TRBJ1-2; no reliable D call. In germline, CDR1 is SGHTA, CDR2 FQGNSA. CDR3 length: 14 amino acids. V was shortened by 5 bases and J by 4 bases, with 14 bases between the two germline ends. CDR3 amino acids: CASSKPDRAYGYTF. CDR3 nucleotide sequence: TGTGCCAGCAGCAAACCTGATAGGGCCTATGGCTACACCTTC.

This clonotype has ten or more counts. This chain uses TRBV20-1 with TRBJ2-1; tentatively, D is TRBD2 (6 bases). The CDR3 covers 13 residues. From germline, CDR1 is DFQATT and CDR2 SNEGSKA (reference sequence). The CDR3 is CTLGRPTYNEQFF. CDR3 nucleotide sequence: TGCACCCTTGGGAGGCCAACCTACAATGAGCAGTTCTTC.

This clonotype has only a few counts. The rearrangement joins TRBV7-2 to TRBJ2-1; D could derive from TRBD1 or TRBD2 (5 bases each). V lost 8 bases and J 2 bases, leaving 13 bases between the germline ends. From germline, CDR1 is SGHTA and CDR2 FQGNSA. This CDR3 contains 14 residues. The CDR3 nucleotides are TGTGCCAGCGGGGGTCTAAGACCCTACAATGAGCAGTTCTTC. This codes for CASGGLRPYNEQFF. Full variable domain (outside the CDR3, taken from reference TRBV7-2 and TRBJ2-1): GAGVSQSPSNKVTEKGKDVELRCDPISGHTALYWYRQSLGQGLEFLIYFQGNSAPDKSGLPSDRFSAERTGGSVSTLTIQRTQQEDSAVYLCASGGLRPYNEQFFGPGTRLTVL.

This chain connects TRBV7-6 to TRBJ2-1, with D perhaps matching TRBD2 (6 bases). This CDR3 spans 13 amino acids. CDR1 and CDR2 from the germline V gene are SGHVS and FNYEAQ. Trimming took off 5 bases at V and 15 bases at J, with 20 bases between the two ends. The CDR3 nucleotides read TGTGCCAGCAGCCCAAGCTCAGGGCGGGACCCGTTCTTC. As protein: CASSPSSGRDPFF. The full variable domain, its missing parts supplied by reference TRBV7-6 and TRBJ2-1, is GAGVSQSPRYKVTKRGQDVALRCDPISGHVSLYWYRQALGQGPEFLTYFNYEAQQDKSGLPNDRFSAERPEGSISTLTIQRTEQRDSAMYRCASSPSSGRDPFFGPGTRLTVL.

The chain recombines TRBV19 with TRBJ1-5; no firm D call. CDR1 LNHDA and CDR2 SQIVND come from the germline V gene (reference sequence). The V end lost 6 bases, the J end lost 5 bases, and 8 bases lay between the germline ends. The CDR3 spans 12 residues. CDR3 region: CASRGGYQPQHF. The DNA for the CDR3 is TGTGCCAGTAGAGGTGGCTATCAGCCCCAGCATTTT.